This T cell receptor (beta chain) is drawn from a study of shared clonotypes between healthy human individuals. This clone has just one count. Germline CDR1 and CDR2: SEHNR and FQNEAQ (reference sequence). This CDR3 contains 15 residues. The V and J ends lost 5 bases and 0 bases, in that order; junction bases with no gene match: 6. In the original processing: Quality scores were absent from the junction-only immunoSEQ sequences, so filtering differed. The assay was immunoSEQ multiplex PCR, and TCRdb's table has in-frame clones only and misses some. That table gives V, J and clone size, and the DNA gave D and trimming. The data show more than 400,000 clones, with over 70% seen just once and approximately 11% held by the top ten.

The J gene is TRBJ2-7, the V gene TRBV7-9; the match to TRBD1 covers 8 bases. This clonotype was sampled from a woman between 35 and 50 years old in good health. Some clones in this sample may be carry-over from other donors' samples. Sequenced input: PBMCs. DNA for the CDR3: TGTGCCAGCAGCGACAGGGGAATCCTCTCCTACGAGCAGTACTTC. Translation: CASSDRGILSYEQYF. Based on the CDR3 plus reference TRBV7-9 and TRBJ2-7, the full variable domain is DTGVSQNPRHKITKRGQNVTFRCDPISEHNRLYWYRQTLGQGPEFLTYFQNEAQLEKSRLLSDRFSAERPKGSFSTLEIQRTEQGDSAMYLCASSDRGILSYEQYFGPGTRLTVT.